This TCR beta chain came from a study of control samples from healthy donors and cancer patients. This CDR3 spans 15 amino acids. CDR1 is KGHSH, CDR2 LQKENI, per germline. Trimming cost V 0 bases and J 4 bases; bases outside gene matches: 3. The method was immunoSEQ multiplex PCR; TCRdb's version includes in-frame clones alone and lacks a portion of them. The sample lists roughly 120,000 clones, around nine tenths occurring once. The genes are TRBV18 and TRBJ1-1; 9 nucleotides align to TRBD1. The clonotype comes from a man aged 30 to 39 in good health. The sequenced material came from blood. CDR3 bases: TGTGCCAGCTCACCACCTTCGACAGGGGGCACTGAAGCTTTCTTT. This codes for CASSPPSTGGTEAFF.